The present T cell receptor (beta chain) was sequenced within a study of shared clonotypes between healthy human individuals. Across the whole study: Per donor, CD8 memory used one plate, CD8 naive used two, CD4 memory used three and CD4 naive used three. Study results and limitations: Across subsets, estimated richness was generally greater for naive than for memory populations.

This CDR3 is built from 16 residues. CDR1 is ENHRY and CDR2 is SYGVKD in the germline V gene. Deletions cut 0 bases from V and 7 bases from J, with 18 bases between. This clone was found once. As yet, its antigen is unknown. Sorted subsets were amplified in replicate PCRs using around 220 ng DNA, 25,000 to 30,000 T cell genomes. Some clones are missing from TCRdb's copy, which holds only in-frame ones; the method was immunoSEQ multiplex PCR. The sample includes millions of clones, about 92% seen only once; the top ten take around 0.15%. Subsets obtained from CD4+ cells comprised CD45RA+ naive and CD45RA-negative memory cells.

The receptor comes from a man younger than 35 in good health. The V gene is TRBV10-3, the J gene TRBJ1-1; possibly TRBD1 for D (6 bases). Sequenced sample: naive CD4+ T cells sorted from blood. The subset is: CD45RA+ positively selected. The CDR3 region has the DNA TGTGCCATCAGTGAGTCGGGTCAGGGGCGTATGGTTGAAGCTTTCTTT. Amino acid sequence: CAISESGQGRMVEAFF.